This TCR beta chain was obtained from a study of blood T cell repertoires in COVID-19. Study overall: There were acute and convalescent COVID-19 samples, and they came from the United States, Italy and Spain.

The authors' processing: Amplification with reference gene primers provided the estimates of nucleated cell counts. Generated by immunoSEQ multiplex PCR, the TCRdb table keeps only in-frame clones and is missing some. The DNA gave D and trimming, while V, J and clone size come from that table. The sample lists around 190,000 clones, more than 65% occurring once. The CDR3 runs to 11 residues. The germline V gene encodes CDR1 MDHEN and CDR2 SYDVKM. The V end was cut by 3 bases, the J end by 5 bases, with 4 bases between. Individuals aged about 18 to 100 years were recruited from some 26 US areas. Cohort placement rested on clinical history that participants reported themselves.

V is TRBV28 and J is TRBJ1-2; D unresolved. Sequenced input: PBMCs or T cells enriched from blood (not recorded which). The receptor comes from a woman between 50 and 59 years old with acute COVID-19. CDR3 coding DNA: TGTGCCAGCAGTTTTTATTATGGCTACACCTTC. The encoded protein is CASSFYYGYTF.